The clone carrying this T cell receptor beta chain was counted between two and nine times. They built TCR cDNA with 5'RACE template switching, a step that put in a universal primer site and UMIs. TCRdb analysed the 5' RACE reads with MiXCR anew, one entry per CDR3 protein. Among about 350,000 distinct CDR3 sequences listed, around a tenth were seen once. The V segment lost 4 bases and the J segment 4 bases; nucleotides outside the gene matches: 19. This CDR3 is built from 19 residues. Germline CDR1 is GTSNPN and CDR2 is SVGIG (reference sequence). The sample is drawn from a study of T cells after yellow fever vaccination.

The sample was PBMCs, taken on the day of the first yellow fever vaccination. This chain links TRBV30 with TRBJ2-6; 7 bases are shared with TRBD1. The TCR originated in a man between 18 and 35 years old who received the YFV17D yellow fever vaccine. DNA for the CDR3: TGTGCCTGGACCGGGACAGTGATTTCGGCTCGTCCAGGGGCCAACGTCCTGACTTTC. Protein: CAWTGTVISARPGANVLTF.